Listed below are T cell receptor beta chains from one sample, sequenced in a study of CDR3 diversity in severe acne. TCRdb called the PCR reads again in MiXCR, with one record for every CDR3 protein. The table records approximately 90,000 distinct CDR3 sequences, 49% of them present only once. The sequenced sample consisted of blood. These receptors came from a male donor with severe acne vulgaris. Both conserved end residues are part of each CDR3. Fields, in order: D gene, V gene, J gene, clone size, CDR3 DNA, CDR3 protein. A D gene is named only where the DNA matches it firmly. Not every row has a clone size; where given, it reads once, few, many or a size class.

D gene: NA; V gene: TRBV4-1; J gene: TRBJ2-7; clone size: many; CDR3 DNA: TGCGCCAGCAGCCAAACACACAACACCTACGAGCAGTACTTC; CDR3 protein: CASSQTHNTYEQYF
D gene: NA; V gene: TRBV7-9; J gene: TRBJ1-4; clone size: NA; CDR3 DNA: TGTGCCAGCAGCCACCACCGAGGACTGCTACCTGGGGCTAATGAAAAACTGTTTTTT; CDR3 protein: CASSHHRGLLPGANEKLFF
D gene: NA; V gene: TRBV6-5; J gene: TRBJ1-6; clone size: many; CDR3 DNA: TGTGCCAGCAGAGAGGTATATAATTCACCCCTCCACTTT; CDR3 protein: CASREVYNSPLHF
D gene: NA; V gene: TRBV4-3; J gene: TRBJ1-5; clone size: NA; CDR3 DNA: TGCGCCAGCAGCCAAGATCAGGGTGGCAATCAGCCCCAGCATTTT; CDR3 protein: CASSQDQGGNQPQHF
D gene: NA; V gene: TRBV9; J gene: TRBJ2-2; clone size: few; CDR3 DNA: TGTGCCAGCAGCGTAGGGGGGTCGAACACCGGGGAGCTGTTTTTT; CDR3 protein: CASSVGGSNTGELFF
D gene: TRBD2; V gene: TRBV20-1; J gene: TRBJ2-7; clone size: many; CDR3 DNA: TGCAGTGCCCCCCTAGCGGGGTCTGGCGAGCAGTACTTC; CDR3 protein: CSAPLAGSGEQYF
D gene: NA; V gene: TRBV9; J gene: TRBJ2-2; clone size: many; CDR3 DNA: TGTGCCAGCAGCGTATGGGCCGGGGAGCTGTTTTTT; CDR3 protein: CASSVWAGELFF
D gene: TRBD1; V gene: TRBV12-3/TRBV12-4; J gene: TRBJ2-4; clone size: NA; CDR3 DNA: TGTGCCAGCAGCCCCGGACAGGTTTTTTCCATTCAGTACTTC; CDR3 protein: CASSPGQVFSIQYF
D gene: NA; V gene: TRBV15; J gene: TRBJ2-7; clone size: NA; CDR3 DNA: TGTGCCACCAGCAGCTTGGCCCGGGCCGTGGACGGATACTACGAGCAGTACTTC; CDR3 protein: CATSSLARAVDGYYEQYF
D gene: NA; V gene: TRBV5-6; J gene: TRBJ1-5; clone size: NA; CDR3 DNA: TGTGCCAGCAGCCCTACCGGGACACAAAGCAATCAGCCCCAGCATTTT; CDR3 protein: CASSPTGTQSNQPQHF
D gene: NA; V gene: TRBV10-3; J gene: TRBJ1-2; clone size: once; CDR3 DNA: TGTGCCATCAGTGATCTGGGTGGCGGCGATGGCTACACCTTC; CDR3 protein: CAISDLGGGDGYTF
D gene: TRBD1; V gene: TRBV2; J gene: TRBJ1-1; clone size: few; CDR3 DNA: TGTGCTAGCAGTGTTGGACAGGGGAACACTGAAGCTTTCTTT; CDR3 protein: CASSVGQGNTEAFF
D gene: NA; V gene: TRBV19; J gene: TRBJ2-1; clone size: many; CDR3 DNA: TGTGCCAGTACCCCATCAGTAGGGAGCTCCTACAATGAGCAGTTCTTC; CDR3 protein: CASTPSVGSSYNEQFF
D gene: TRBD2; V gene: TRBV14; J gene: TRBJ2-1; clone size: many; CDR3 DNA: TGTGCCAGCAGCCAAGACTGGGGGGGCAATGAGCAGTTCTTC; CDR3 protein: CASSQDWGGNEQFF
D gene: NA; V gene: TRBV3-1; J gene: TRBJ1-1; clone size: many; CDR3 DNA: TGTGCCAGCAGCGGGGGGGTTGACACTGAAGCTTTCTTT; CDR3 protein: CASSGGVDTEAFF
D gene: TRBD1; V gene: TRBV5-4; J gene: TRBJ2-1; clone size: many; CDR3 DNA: TGTGCCAGCAGCACAGGATCGACAGGGGAAACCAATGAGCAGTTCTTC; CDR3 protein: CASSTGSTGETNEQFF
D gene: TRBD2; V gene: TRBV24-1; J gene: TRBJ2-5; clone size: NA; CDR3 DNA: TGTGCCACCAGTGGGGCTAGCGGGGAAGAGACCCAGTACTTC; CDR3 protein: CATSGASGEETQYF
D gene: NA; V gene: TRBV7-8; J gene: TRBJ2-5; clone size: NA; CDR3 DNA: TGTGCCAGCAGCTTTCGGAGGGGCAGTAGGGCCCAGTACTTC; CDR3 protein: CASSFRRGSRAQYF
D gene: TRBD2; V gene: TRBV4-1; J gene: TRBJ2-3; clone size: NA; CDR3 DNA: TGCGCCAGCAGCCAAGTCGGGGGGAGGGCAGATACGCAGTATTTT; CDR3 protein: CASSQVGGRADTQYF
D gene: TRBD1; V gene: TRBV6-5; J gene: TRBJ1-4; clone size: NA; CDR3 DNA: TGTGCCAGCAGTTCCCCCGGGACAGCTGAAAAACTGTTTTTT; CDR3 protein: CASSSPGTAEKLFF
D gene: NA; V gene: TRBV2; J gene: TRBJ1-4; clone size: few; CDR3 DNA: TGTGCCAGCAGGGGGGGAAAACTGTTTTTT; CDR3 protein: CASRGGKLFF
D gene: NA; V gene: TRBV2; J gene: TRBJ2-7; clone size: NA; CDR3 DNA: TGTGCCAGTACACCGTCCTACGAGCAGTACTTC; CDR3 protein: CASTPSYEQYF
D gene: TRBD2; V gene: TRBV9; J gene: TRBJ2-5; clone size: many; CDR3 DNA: TGTGCCAGCAGCGTATACCCACTAGCGGGAGAGACCCAGTACTTC; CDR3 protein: CASSVYPLAGETQYF
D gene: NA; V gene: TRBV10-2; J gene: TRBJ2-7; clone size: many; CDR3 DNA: TGCGCCAGCAGTGGGACAGTAACCTACGAGCAGTACTTC; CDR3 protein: CASSGTVTYEQYF
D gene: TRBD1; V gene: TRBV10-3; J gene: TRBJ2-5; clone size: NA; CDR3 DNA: TGTGCCACCAGTGACTCCGGACAGGGACAAGAGACCCAGTACTTC; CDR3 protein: CATSDSGQGQETQYF
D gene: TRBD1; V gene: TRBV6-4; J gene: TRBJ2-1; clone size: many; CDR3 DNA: TGTGCCAGCAGTGACTCGGGGGCAGGGGGCAATGAGCAGTTCTTC; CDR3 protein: CASSDSGAGGNEQFF
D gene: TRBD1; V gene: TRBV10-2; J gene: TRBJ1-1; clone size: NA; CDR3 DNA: TGCGCCAGCAAGGGACAGGCCTTTGAAGCTTTCTTT; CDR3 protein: CASKGQAFEAFF
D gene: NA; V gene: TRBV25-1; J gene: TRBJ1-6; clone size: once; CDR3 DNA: TGTGCCAGCAGTCCCCTCTGGCGCCTCAACGGAATCCAAAATTCACCCCTCCACTTT; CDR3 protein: CASSPLWRLNGIQNSPLHF
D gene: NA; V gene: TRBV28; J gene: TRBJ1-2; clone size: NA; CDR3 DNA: TGTGCCAGCAGCCCGGATGCAGATGGCTACACCTTC; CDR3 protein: CASSPDADGYTF
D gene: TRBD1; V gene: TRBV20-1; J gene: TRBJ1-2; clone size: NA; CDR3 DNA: TGCAGTGCTCACATACAGGGGCAGAACTATGGCTACACCTTC; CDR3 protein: CSAHIQGQNYGYTF
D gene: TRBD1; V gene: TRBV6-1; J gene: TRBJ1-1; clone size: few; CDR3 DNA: TGTGCCAGCAGTGAAATGGCAGGGGGTTTCACTGAAGCTTTCTTT; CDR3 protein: CASSEMAGGFTEAFF
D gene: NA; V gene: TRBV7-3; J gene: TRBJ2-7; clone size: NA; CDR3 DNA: TGTGCCAGCAGCTTAGGAGGCGGGGACGTCTACGAGCAGTACTTC; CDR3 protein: CASSLGGGDVYEQYF
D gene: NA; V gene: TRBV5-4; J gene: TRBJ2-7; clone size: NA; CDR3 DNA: TGTGCCAGCAGCTTGGGAGGACACATCCATACCTACGAGCAGTACTTC; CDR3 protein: CASSLGGHIHTYEQYF
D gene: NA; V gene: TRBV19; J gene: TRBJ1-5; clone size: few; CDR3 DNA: TGTGCCAGTAGTTCCCTCCGGAAGGGCCTCTGGCAGCCCCAGCATTTT; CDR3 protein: CASSSLRKGLWQPQHF
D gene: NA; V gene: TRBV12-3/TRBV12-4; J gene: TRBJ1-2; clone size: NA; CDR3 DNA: TGTGCCAGCAGTATCTCCCCCGGGCCCTCTTTGGGGGGCTGCACCTTC; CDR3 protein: CASSISPGPSLGGCTF
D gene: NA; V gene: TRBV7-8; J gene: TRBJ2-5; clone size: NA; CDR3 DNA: TGTGCCAGCAGCTGGACAGACGCACGTGAGACCCAGTACTTC; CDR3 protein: CASSWTDARETQYF
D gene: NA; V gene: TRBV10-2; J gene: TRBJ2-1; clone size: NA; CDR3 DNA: TGTGCCAGCAGCGTCATAGGGGGGGGACGGTTTGAGCAGTTCTTC; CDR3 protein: CASSVIGGGRFEQFF
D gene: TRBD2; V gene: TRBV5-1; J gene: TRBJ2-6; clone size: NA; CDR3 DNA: TGCGCCAGCAGTCCCCCCGGTAGCGGGAGGGCCGGGGCCAACGTCCTGACTTTC; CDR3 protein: CASSPPGSGRAGANVLTF
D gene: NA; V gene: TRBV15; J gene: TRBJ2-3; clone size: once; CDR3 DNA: TGTGCCACCAGCAGAGAGCAAGGCACAGATACGCAGTATTTT; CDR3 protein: CATSREQGTDTQYF